This T cell receptor (beta chain) was sequenced in a study of T cell responses to AZD1222 COVID-19 vaccine. Study results and caveats: It was only 6 or 7 AZD1222 recipients who were seropositive at baseline.

From germline, CDR1 is SGHTA and CDR2 FQGNSA. V lost 3 bases, J lost 3 bases, and 11 bases lay in between. This CDR3 has 14 residues. Clones were sequenced by immunoSEQ multiplex PCR, and TCRdb holds only the in-frame ones, with some missing. The repertoire has more than 150,000 clones, roughly 92% of them found once; the top ten carry roughly a tenth. Points on this clone: Its antigen is still unknown.

The rearrangement joins TRBV7-2 to TRBJ2-5; TRBD1 might be the D (5 bases). The source was peripheral blood, collected on day 0 of AZD1222 vaccination. The receptor was derived from an adult in good health. Here the CDR3 DNA reads TGTGCCAGCAGCTTGTCAGGGTTGAAAGAGACCCAGTACTTC. Its protein product is CASSLSGLKETQYF.